This T cell receptor beta chain was identified in a study of T cell responses to AZD1222 COVID-19 vaccine. Study-level points and caveats: Vaccine-related CD4 TCRs covered spike, predominating at 160-218 and 743-854.

Generated by immunoSEQ multiplex PCR, the TCRdb table keeps only in-frame clones and is missing some. The sample has about 100,000 clones; around 89% are singletons. This clone appeared a few times. Its matching antigen is unknown. Deletions cut 3 bases from V and 0 bases from J, with 7 bases between. The germline V gene has CDR1 SGHRS and CDR2 YFSETQ. CDR3 length: 15 residues. The genes are TRBV5-1 and TRBJ2-6; D gene ambiguous. The sequenced sample was peripheral blood, obtained on day 0 of AZD1222 vaccination. The clonotype was recovered from an adult in good health. The CDR3 DNA is TGCGCCAGCAGCTCTAGAAGCTCTGGGGCCAACGTCCTGACTTTC. Translating gives CASSSRSSGANVLTF. The entire variable domain, with the rest obtained from reference TRBV5-1 and TRBJ2-6, is as follows: KAGVTQTPRYLIKTRGQQVTLSCSPISGHRSVSWYQQTPGQGLQFLFEYFSETQRNKGNFPGRFSGRQFSNSRSEMNVSTLELGDSALYLCASSSRSSGANVLTFGAGSRLTVL.